Below are 29 T cell receptor beta chains sequenced from a single sample in a study of cytomegalovirus exposure and HLA in healthy donors. With 60 Vbeta and 13 Jbeta primers, the PCR was carried out. Using immunoSEQ multiplex PCR, the repertoire was profiled, and TCRdb retains in-frame clones only, with some absent. The data hold 160,000 or so clones, with approximately 80% observed a single time. The sample taken for sequencing was PBMCs. Receptor source: a man younger than 35 in good health and CMV-seronegative.

The chain uses TRBV28 and TRBJ2-7; possible D gene TRBD2, 7 bases. This CDR3 spans 14 amino acids. Trimming stripped 6 bases from V and 3 bases from J, with 15 bases between. Germline values: CDR1 MDHEN, CDR2 SYDVKM. The DNA of the CDR3 is TGTGCCAGCAGACTAAGGGGGGGGGTCTACGAGCAGTACTTC. It specifies CASRLRGGVYEQYF.

This clone has only one observation. The chain has TRBV28 and TRBJ2-7; the match to TRBD2 covers 8 bases. CDR3 size: 17 residues. CDR1 and CDR2 (germline): MDHEN, SYDVKM. J gave up 2 bases and V 5 bases, and 14 bases lay outside the gene matches. CDR3 sequence: CASSPRRGSGGTYEQYF. The CDR3 DNA reads as TGTGCCAGCAGTCCCCGCCGAGGCAGCGGGGGTACCTACGAGCAGTACTTC.

V usage is TRBV27 and J usage is TRBJ2-7; no definite D call. Germline lookup yields CDR1 MNHEY and CDR2 SMNVEV (reference sequence). This CDR3 has 14 amino acids. The germline V and J ends were trimmed by 1 base and 4 bases, with 11 bases remaining between them. Here the CDR3 reads CASSLFPKTYEQYF. DNA for the CDR3: TGTGCCAGCAGTTTATTTCCTAAGACTTACGAGCAGTACTTC.

V usage is TRBV30 and J usage is TRBJ2-3, with D possibly being TRBD2 (6 bases). Germline V gene sequence: CDR1 GTSNPN, CDR2 SVGIG (reference sequence). This CDR3 is 16 amino acids long. V was shortened by 1 base and J by 4 bases, with 18 bases between the two germline ends. In DNA, the CDR3 is TGTGCCTGGAGTGCCCTGGCGGGGAGAGAAGCAGATACGCAGTATTTT. Its protein is CAWSALAGREADTQYF.

This rearrangement joins TRBV7-9 to TRBJ2-5, with 8 bases matching TRBD1. The assigned J gene may be wrong: the sequence end matches TRBJ2-7 better. Germline CDR1 and CDR2: SEHNR and FQNEAQ (reference sequence). This CDR3 is built from 17 residues. CDR3 protein: CASSPRSLGQVRDEQYF. The CDR3 DNA reads as TGTGCCAGCAGCCCCAGGTCCCTGGGACAGGTGCGGGACGAGCAGTACTTC.

The gene calls are TRBV6-5 and TRBJ1-5, with TRBD1 identical over 7 bases. V was clipped by 4 bases and J by 3 bases; unmatched bases: 3. This CDR3 has 14 residues. The germline gives CDR1 MNHEY, CDR2 SVGAGI. The CDR3 region has the DNA TGTGCCAGCAGTTTCGGGACAGACAATCAGCCCCAGCATTTT. Its translation is CASSFGTDNQPQHF.

This clone was picked up a small number of times. The chain combines TRBV4-3 with TRBJ2-1; 16 bases are a match to TRBD2. Germline CDR1 reads LGHNA; CDR2 reads YSLEER. There are 14 residues in the CDR3. V lost 3 bases, J lost 14 bases, and 4 bases stayed unmatched. CDR3 bases: TGCGCCAGCAGCCAGGGACTAGCGGGAGGGGCTAAGTTCTTC. This codes for CASSQGLAGGAKFF.

The V gene is TRBV2, the J gene TRBJ2-1; 11 nucleotides match TRBD2. The junction had 8 bases not matched to a gene; V was cut back by 4 bases and J by 9 bases. Germline CDR1 is SNHLY and CDR2 is FYNNEI. The CDR3 is 15 amino acids. Written as DNA, the CDR3 is TGTGCCAGCAGTGCAGGGCTAGCGGGGGGAGGTGAGCAGTTCTTC. Translating gives CASSAGLAGGGEQFF.

The chain links TRBV27 to TRBJ1-1; 7 bases agree with TRBD1. Germline values: CDR1 MNHEY, CDR2 SMNVEV (reference sequence). The CDR3 is made up of 13 amino acids. The junction had 5 bases not matched to a gene; V was cut back by 5 bases and J by 5 bases. CDR3 sequence reads: CASSPTGRTEAFF. CDR3 coding DNA: TGTGCCAGCAGTCCGACAGGGAGGACTGAAGCTTTCTTT.

The gene calls are TRBV6-6 and TRBJ2-3; D may be TRBD2 (6 bases). The CDR3 consists of 14 residues. Germline lookup yields CDR1 MNHNY and CDR2 SVGAGI (reference sequence). V lost 7 bases to trimming and J lost 8 bases, with 19 bases between them. The CDR3 region is CASTDGGSKSTQYF. The CDR3, as DNA: TGTGCCAGCACCGACGGGGGTAGTAAGAGTACGCAGTATTTT.

The chain recombines TRBV19 with TRBJ1-4; unclear D gene. V was shortened by 3 bases and J by 5 bases, with 10 bases between the two germline ends. This CDR3 comprises 14 residues. The germline V gene has CDR1 LNHDA and CDR2 SQIVND (reference sequence). The CDR3 here is CASSMERRNEKLFF. CDR3 sequence (DNA): TGTGCCAGTAGTATGGAGAGAAGAAATGAAAAACTGTTTTTT.

The CDR3 sequence is CASSERLTGEAEQYF. The CDR3 DNA is TGTGCCAGCAGTGAGAGATTGACAGGGGAGGCCGAGCAGTACTTC. The chain has TRBV6-4 and TRBJ2-7; 8 positions agree with TRBD1. This CDR3 has 15 amino acids. J lost 6 bases, V lost 3 bases, and 10 bases had no gene match. CDR1 is MRHNA and CDR2 is SNTAGT in the germline V gene.

The rearrangement joins TRBV6-1 to TRBJ1-5; possible D gene TRBD1, 6 bases. CDR1 and CDR2 (germline): MNHNS, SASEGT. V was pared by 7 bases and J by 4 bases, with 8 bases between. The CDR3 totals 12 residues. The CDR3, as DNA: TGTGCCAGCAATAGGGGGAATCAGCCCCAGCATTTT. Protein: CASNRGNQPQHF.

V and J are TRBV7-9 and TRBJ2-1, with D tentatively TRBD2 (5 bases). V lost 3 bases and J 8 bases, leaving 17 bases between the germline ends. Germline V gene data show CDR1 as SEHNR and CDR2 as FQNEAQ (reference sequence). The CDR3 consists of 15 residues. The CDR3 protein is CASSFLLDRGDEQFF. CDR3 in DNA: TGTGCCAGCAGCTTCCTACTAGACCGAGGCGATGAGCAGTTCTTC.

The J gene is TRBJ1-2, the V gene TRBV18; D ambiguous. The CDR3 has 13 amino acids. Trimming cost V 3 bases and J 14 bases, with 19 bases left between them. Looked up from germline, CDR1 is KGHSH and CDR2 is LQKENI. CDR3 nucleotide sequence: TGTGCCAGCTCACCTCCGGGAGCCGTGGCTACGACCTTC. As protein: CASSPPGAVATTF.

The chain is built from TRBV6-6 and TRBJ2-1, with D unresolved. Trimming pared 2 bases from V and 6 bases from J, leaving 8 bases between. The germline V gene has CDR1 MNHNY and CDR2 SVGAGI (reference sequence). CDR3 length: 13 residues. The CDR3 DNA reads as TGTGCCAGCAGTTACCACAGAACCAATGAGCAGTTCTTC. Translation: CASSYHRTNEQFF.

The rearrangement uses TRBV5-1 and TRBJ2-5, with D maybe TRBD1 (5 bases). The V gene lost 3 bases and the J gene lost 5 bases, with 11 bases spanning the gap. Per the germline V gene, CDR1 is SGHRS and CDR2 is YFSETQ. This CDR3 has 13 residues. The CDR3 protein is CASSSTSGETQYF. The CDR3 DNA sequence: TGCGCCAGCAGCTCAACTTCAGGGGAGACCCAGTACTTC.

CDR3 sequence: CSAVRTEAFF. Written as DNA, the CDR3 is TGCAGTGCGGTGCGTACTGAAGCTTTCTTT. This chain joins TRBV20-1 and TRBJ1-1, with D hard to call. CDR1 is DFQATT, CDR2 SNEGSKA, per germline (reference sequence). The V end was cut by 6 bases, the J end by 5 bases, with 7 bases between. The CDR3 consists of 10 residues.

This rearrangement joins TRBV5-1 to TRBJ2-7, with D perhaps TRBD1 (5 bases). The CDR3 contains 14 residues. Trimming took 0 bases from V and 7 from J, leaving 14 bases between them. The germline V gene has CDR1 SGHRS and CDR2 YFSETQ. The CDR3, as DNA: TGCGCCAGCAGCTTGGGGGGCCGTACGCTTGAGCAGTACTTC. Amino acid sequence: CASSLGGRTLEQYF. Variable domain in full (rest from reference TRBV5-1 and TRBJ2-7): KAGVTQTPRYLIKTRGQQVTLSCSPISGHRSVSWYQQTPGQGLQFLFEYFSETQRNKGNFPGRFSGRQFSNSRSEMNVSTLELGDSALYLCASSLGGRTLEQYFGPGTRLTVT.

V is TRBV6-1 and J is TRBJ1-6, with TRBD1 matching over 8 bases. Trimming removed 6 bases from V and 7 bases from J; junction bases left unmatched: 5. The CDR3 loop spans 14 amino acids. Germline CDR1 MNHNS, CDR2 SASEGT. CDR3 residues: CASRQGAENSPLHF. The DNA of the CDR3 is TGTGCCAGCAGGCAGGGGGCGGAAAATTCACCCCTCCACTTT.

The rearrangement links TRBV5-1 to TRBJ1-4; D perhaps matches TRBD1 (5 bases). Germline assignment: CDR1 SGHRS and CDR2 YFSETQ. The CDR3 has 14 residues. V lost 7 bases and J lost 8, with 18 bases in between. The CDR3 DNA reads TGCGCCAGCCGAATGGGCAGGGTTGGGGAAAAACTGTTTTTT. Its translation: CASRMGRVGEKLFF. The variable domain in full, with the rest retrieved from reference TRBV5-1 and TRBJ1-4, is KAGVTQTPRYLIKTRGQQVTLSCSPISGHRSVSWYQQTPGQGLQFLFEYFSETQRNKGNFPGRFSGRQFSNSRSEMNVSTLELGDSALYLCASRMGRVGEKLFFGSGTQLSVL.

The J gene is TRBJ2-3, the V gene TRBV10-3, with D possibly TRBD2 on 7 matching bases. The CDR3 loop spans 14 amino acids. V shed 7 bases and J shed 6 bases, with 17 bases lying between them. Germline values: CDR1 ENHRY, CDR2 SYGVKD. For the CDR3, the DNA is TGTGCCATCACTACGGGCGGGGGCTCGGATACGCAGTATTTT. Translating gives CAITTGGGSDTQYF.

There are a few counts of this clone. The genes are TRBV7-2 and TRBJ2-7, with D possibly being TRBD1 (6 bases). CDR3 length: 17 residues. Trimming shortened V by 0 bases and J by 2 bases, and 17 bases separated the two germline ends. CDR1 and CDR2 from the germline V gene are SGHTA and FQGNSA. The CDR3: CASSLARWTASPYEQYF. CDR3 DNA sequence: TGTGCCAGCAGCTTAGCGCGGTGGACAGCTAGTCCCTACGAGCAGTACTTC.

This chain joins TRBV5-4 and TRBJ1-1; D might be TRBD1 (6 bases). The CDR3 contains 15 residues. Germline-derived CDR1 and CDR2 are SGHNT and YYREEE (reference sequence). V lost 4 bases, J lost 11 bases, and 24 bases lay in between. This CDR3 is CASSPGHLKVVRAFF. The CDR3 region has the DNA TGTGCCAGCAGCCCGGGACATCTCAAAGTGGTTCGGGCTTTCTTT.

The CDR3 DNA is TGTGCCAGCAGTCCGGACAGGGGGCTGGAGGAAGCTTTCTTT. Protein: CASSPDRGLEEAFF. The gene calls are TRBV7-9 and TRBJ1-1; TRBD1 aligns across 11 bases. The CDR3 is made up of 14 amino acids. Trimming cost V 6 bases and J 8 bases; bases outside gene matches: 8. The V gene's germline CDR1 is SEHNR and CDR2 FQNEAQ (reference sequence).

This clone was picked up a small number of times. CDR3 sequence reads: CASSLKGTSGILYNEQFF. CDR3 DNA: TGTGCCAGCAGCTTGAAAGGGACTAGCGGGATACTCTACAATGAGCAGTTCTTC. V is TRBV7-3 and J is TRBJ2-1, with 13 bases identical to TRBD2. The germline V gene has CDR1 SGHTA and CDR2 FQGTGA. The ends lost 3 bases at V and 3 bases at J; junction bases unmatched: 8. CDR3 size: 18 residues.

A single count supports this clone. The chain combines TRBV7-2 with TRBJ2-7; D remains unclear. V was shortened by 0 bases and J by 0 bases, with 9 bases between the two germline ends. The germline V gene has CDR1 SGHTA and CDR2 FQGNSA. This CDR3 is 15 amino acids long. Here the CDR3 reads CASSLAVPFSYEQYF. CDR3 bases: TGTGCCAGCAGCTTAGCTGTCCCCTTCTCCTACGAGCAGTACTTC.

This clone has only a few counts. The J gene is TRBJ2-1, the V gene TRBV7-2; 12 bases line up with TRBD2. Germline values: CDR1 SGHTA, CDR2 FQGNSA. This CDR3 has 16 amino acids. After removal of 4 bases from V and 7 bases from J, the junction contained 8 bases not matched to a gene. CDR3 amino acids: CASSSRLAGVFNEQFF. Here the CDR3 DNA reads TGTGCCAGCAGCTCCCGACTAGCGGGAGTTTTTAATGAGCAGTTCTTC. Looking up the rest from reference TRBV7-2 and TRBJ2-1 gives the full variable domain: GAGVSQSPSNKVTEKGKDVELRCDPISGHTALYWYRQSLGQGLEFLIYFQGNSAPDKSGLPSDRFSAERTGGSVSTLTIQRTQQEDSAVYLCASSSRLAGVFNEQFFGPGTRLTVL.

In its sample, this clone was seen once. The chain employs TRBV11-2 and TRBJ2-3, with 8 bases fitting TRBD2. The germline gives CDR1 SGHAT, CDR2 FQNNGV. The J segment lost 5 bases and the V segment lost 1 base, leaving 8 bases of the junction unmatched. The CDR3 is 16 residues long. DNA of the CDR3: TGTGCCAGCAGCTTAGGTCGCCTAGCGGGTGAAGATACGCAGTATTTT. Its protein is CASSLGRLAGEDTQYF.